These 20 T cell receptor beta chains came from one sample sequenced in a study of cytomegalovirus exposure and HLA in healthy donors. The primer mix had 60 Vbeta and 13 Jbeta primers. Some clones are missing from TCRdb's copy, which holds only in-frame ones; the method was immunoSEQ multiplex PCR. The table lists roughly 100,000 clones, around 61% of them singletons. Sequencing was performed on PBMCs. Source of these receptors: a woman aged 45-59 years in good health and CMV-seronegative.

CDR3 sequence reads: CASSFPQGASENTNYGYTF. CDR3 sequence (DNA): TGTGCCAGCAGCTTTCCACAGGGGGCTTCGGAAAATACGAACTATGGCTACACCTTC. The chain uses TRBV7-9 and TRBJ1-2; 9 positions match TRBD1. CDR3 length: 19 residues. The germline CDR1 and CDR2 sequences are SEHNR and FQNEAQ (reference sequence). Trimming cost V 3 bases and J 2 bases; bases outside gene matches: 16.

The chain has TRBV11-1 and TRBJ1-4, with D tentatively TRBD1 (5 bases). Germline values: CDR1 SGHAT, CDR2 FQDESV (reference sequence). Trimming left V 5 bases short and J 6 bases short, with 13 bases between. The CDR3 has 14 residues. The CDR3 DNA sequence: TGTGCCAGCAGCCAGGGACTCGGGGATGAAAAACTGTTTTTT. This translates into CASSQGLGDEKLFF.

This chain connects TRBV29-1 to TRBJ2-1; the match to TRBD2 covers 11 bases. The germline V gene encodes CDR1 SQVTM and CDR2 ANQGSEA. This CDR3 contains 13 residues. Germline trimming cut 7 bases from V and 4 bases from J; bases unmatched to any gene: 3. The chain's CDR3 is CSDGTSGYNEQFF. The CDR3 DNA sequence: TGCAGCGATGGGACTAGCGGTTACAATGAGCAGTTCTTC.

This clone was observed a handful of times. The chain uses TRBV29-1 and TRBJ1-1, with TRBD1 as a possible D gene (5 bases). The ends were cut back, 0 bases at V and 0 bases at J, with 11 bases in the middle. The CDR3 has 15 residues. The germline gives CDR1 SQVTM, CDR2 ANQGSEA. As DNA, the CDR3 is TGCAGCGTTGAAGATGATAGGGGTCTGAACACTGAAGCTTTCTTT. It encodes CSVEDDRGLNTEAFF.

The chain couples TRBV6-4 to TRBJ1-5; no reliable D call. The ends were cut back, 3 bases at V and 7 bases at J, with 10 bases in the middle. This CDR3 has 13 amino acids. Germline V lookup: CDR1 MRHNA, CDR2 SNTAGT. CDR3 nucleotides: TGTGCCAGCAGTGAGAACGCGGGGCAGCCCCAGCATTTT. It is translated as CASSENAGQPQHF.

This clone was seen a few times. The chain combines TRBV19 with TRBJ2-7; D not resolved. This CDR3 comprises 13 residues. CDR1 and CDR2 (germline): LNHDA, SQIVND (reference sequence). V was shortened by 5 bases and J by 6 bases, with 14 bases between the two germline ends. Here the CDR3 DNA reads TGTGCCAGTAGTCCGCGACTGAGAGGCGAGCAGTACTTC. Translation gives CASSPRLRGEQYF.

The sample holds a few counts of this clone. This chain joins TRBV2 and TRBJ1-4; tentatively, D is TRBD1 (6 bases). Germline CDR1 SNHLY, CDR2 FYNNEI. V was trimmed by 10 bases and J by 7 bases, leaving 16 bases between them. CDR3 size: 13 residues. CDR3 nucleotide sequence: TGTGCCACCAAGACAGGCGGGGGTGAAAAACTGTTTTTT. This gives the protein CATKTGGGEKLFF.

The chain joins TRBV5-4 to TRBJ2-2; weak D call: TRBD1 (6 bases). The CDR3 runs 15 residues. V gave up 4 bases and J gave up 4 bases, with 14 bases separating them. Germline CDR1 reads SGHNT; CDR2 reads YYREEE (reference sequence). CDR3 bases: TGTGCCAGCAGCCACCGGGACATTGTCACCGGGGAGCTGTTTTTT. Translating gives CASSHRDIVTGELFF.

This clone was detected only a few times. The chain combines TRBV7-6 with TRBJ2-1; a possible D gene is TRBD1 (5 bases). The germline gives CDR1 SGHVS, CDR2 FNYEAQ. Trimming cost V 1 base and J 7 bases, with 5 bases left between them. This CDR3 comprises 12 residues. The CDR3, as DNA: TGTGCCAGCAGCTTAGACAGGAATGAGCAGTTCTTC. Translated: CASSLDRNEQFF.

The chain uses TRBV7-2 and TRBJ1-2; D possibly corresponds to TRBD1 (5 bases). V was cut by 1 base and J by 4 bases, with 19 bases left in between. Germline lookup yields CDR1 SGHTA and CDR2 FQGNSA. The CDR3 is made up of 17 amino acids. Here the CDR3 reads CASSLGPLGGLGYGYTF. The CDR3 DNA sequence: TGTGCCAGCAGCTTAGGGCCCCTCGGGGGGTTGGGCTATGGCTACACCTTC.

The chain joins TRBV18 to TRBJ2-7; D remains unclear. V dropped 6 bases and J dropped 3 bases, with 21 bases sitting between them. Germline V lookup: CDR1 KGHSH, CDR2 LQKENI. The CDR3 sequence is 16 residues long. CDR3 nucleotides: TGTGCCAGCTCTCTGATAGACATGAAGTATGGCTACGAGCAGTACTTC. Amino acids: CASSLIDMKYGYEQYF.

CDR3 amino acids: CASKPTIVEETQYF. In nucleotides, the CDR3 is TGCGCCAGCAAACCCACTATAGTGGAGGAGACCCAGTACTTC. The genes are TRBV10-2 and TRBJ2-5; D not certain. CDR3 length: 14 amino acids. Trimming took off 7 bases at V and 5 bases at J, with 17 bases between the two ends. Germline V gene sequence: CDR1 WSHSY, CDR2 SAAADI.

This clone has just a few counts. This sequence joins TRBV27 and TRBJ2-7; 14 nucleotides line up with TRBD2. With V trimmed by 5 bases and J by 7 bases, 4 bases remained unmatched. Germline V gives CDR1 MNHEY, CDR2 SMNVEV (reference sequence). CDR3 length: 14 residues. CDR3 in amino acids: CASSRLAGGSEQYF. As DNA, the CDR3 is TGTGCCAGCAGTAGACTAGCGGGAGGGTCTGAGCAGTACTTC.

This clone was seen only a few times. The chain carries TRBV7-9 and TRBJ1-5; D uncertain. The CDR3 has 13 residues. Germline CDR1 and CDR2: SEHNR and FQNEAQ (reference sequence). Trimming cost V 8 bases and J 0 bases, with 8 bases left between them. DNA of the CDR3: TGTGCCAGCGCGCGCGATAGCAATCAGCCCCAGCATTTT. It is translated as CASARDSNQPQHF.

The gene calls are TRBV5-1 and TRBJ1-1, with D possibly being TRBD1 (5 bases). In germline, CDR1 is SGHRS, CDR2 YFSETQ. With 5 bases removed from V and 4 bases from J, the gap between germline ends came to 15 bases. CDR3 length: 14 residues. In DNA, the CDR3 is TGCGCCAGCAGAAAAGAAGACAGACGCACTGAAGCTTTCTTT. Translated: CASRKEDRRTEAFF.

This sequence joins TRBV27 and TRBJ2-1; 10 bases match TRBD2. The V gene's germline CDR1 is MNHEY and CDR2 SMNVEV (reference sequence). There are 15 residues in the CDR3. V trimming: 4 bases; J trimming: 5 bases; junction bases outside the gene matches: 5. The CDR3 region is CASSSGTSAHNEQFF. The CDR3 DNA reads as TGTGCCAGCAGTTCCGGGACTAGCGCTCACAATGAGCAGTTCTTC.

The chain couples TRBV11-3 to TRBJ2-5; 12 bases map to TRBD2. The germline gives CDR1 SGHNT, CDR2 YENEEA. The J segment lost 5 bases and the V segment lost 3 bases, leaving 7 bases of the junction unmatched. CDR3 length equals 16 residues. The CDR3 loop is CASSLGLAGGRETQYF. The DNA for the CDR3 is TGTGCCAGCAGCTTGGGGCTAGCGGGAGGGCGGGAGACCCAGTACTTC.

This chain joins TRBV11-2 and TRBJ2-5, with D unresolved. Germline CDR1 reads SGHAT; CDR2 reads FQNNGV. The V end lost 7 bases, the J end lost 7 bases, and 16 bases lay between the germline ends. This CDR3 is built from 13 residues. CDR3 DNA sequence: TGTGCCAGCACCCCTGGCTTACGCGGGACCCAGTACTTC. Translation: CASTPGLRGTQYF. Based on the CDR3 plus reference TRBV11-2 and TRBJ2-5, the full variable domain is EAGVAQSPRYKIIEKRQSVAFWCNPISGHATLYWYQQILGQGPKLLIQFQNNGVVDDSQLPKDRFSAERLKGVDSTLKIQPAKLEDSAVYLCASTPGLRGTQYFGPGTRLLVL.

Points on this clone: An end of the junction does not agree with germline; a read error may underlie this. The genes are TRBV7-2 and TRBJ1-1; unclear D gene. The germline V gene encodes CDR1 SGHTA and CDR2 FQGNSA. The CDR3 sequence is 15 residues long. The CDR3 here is CASSLGNEGSTEAFF. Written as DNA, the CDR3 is TGTGCCAGCAGCTTAGGGAACGAGGGAAGCACTGAGGCTTTCTTT. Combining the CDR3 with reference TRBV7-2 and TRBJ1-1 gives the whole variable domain GAGVSQSPSNKVTEKGKDVELRCDPISGHTALYWYRQSLGQGLEFLIYFQGNSAPDKSGLPSDRFSAERTGGSVSTLTIQRTQQEDSAVYLCASSLGNEGSTEAFFGQGTRLTVV.

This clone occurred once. The CDR3 protein is CASSKGVGYSYNEQFF. CDR3 nucleotide sequence: TGTGCCAGCAGCAAGGGGGTCGGATACTCCTACAATGAGCAGTTCTTC. The chain couples TRBV5-5 to TRBJ2-1; a possible D gene is TRBD1 (6 bases). Per germline, CDR1 SGHKS and CDR2 YYEKEE (reference sequence). V was pared by 4 bases and J by 0 bases, with 14 bases between. The CDR3 runs to 16 residues. The whole variable domain, remainder taken from reference TRBV5-5 and TRBJ2-1, is DAGVTQSPTHLIKTRGQQVTLRCSPISGHKSVSWYQQVLGQGPQFIFQYYEKEERGRGNFPDRFSARQFPNYSSELNVNALLLGDSALYLCASSKGVGYSYNEQFFGPGTRLTVL.